This TCR beta chain stems from a study of T-cell memory formation after mild COVID-19. A single record per CDR3 protein comes from TCRdb applying MiXCR to the 5' RACE reads. Of roughly 610,000 distinct CDR3 sequences in the sample, approximately 15% were seen once. Sequenced material: PBMCs or a T cell subset sorted from them (not recorded which). This clonotype was obtained from an adult woman who had mild COVID-19 (a few samples of this study predate the infection). Cell type and time point are not known.

This CDR3 is CASKKRLRDNEQFF. In DNA, the CDR3 is TGTGCCAGTAAGAAGAGACTTCGGGATAATGAGCAGTTCTTC. The chain combines TRBV19 with TRBJ2-1, with D perhaps TRBD2 (5 bases). The germline V and J ends were trimmed by 7 bases and 7 bases, with 17 bases remaining between them. The CDR3 spans 14 residues. Germline CDR1 LNHDA, CDR2 SQIVND (reference sequence).